Below are 26 T cell receptor beta chains sequenced from a single sample in a study of blood T cell repertoires in COVID-19. Generated by immunoSEQ multiplex PCR, the TCRdb table keeps only in-frame clones and is missing some. The sample records more than 200,000 clones, 70% to 90% being singletons. The sample comprised PBMCs or T cells enriched from blood (not recorded which). The receptors originated from a woman aged 40 to 49 with acute COVID-19.

This sequence joins TRBV7-2 and TRBJ2-3; a possible D gene is TRBD2 (6 bases). Germline CDR1 SGHTA, CDR2 FQGNSA. This CDR3 spans 14 amino acids. V dropped 5 bases and J dropped 2 bases, with 11 bases sitting between them. The CDR3 loop is CASSLGLFTDTQYF. The CDR3 coding sequence is TGTGCCAGCAGCCTGGGACTGTTCACAGATACGCAGTATTTT.

This clone was detected a few times. Other DNA sequences from this sample encode an identical CDR3 as well. The chain combines TRBV15 with TRBJ1-1; TRBD1 might be the D (5 bases). The CDR3 consists of 14 residues. V dropped 0 bases and J dropped 5 bases, with 10 bases sitting between them. Germline loops: CDR1 LNHNV, CDR2 YYDKDF (reference sequence). CDR3: CATSRDLRVTEAFF. The CDR3 region has the DNA TGTGCCACCAGCAGAGATCTCAGGGTAACTGAAGCTTTCTTT.

The chain recombines TRBV19 with TRBJ1-1, with 8 bases lining up with TRBD1. V lost 4 bases and J lost 1; bases outside the gene matches: 5. The CDR3 covers 15 residues. CDR1 and CDR2 (germline): LNHDA, SQIVND (reference sequence). CDR3 in DNA: TGTGCCAGTAGTAGATACAGGGGGAGGAACACTGAAGCTTTCTTT. Amino acid sequence: CASSRYRGRNTEAFF. Looking up the rest from reference TRBV19 and TRBJ1-1 gives the full variable domain: DGGITQSPKYLFRKEGQNVTLSCEQNLNHDAMYWYRQDPGQGLRLIYYSQIVNDFQKGDIAEGYSVSREKKESFPLTVTSAQKNPTAFYLCASSRYRGRNTEAFFGQGTRLTVV.

This chain connects TRBV27 to TRBJ1-1, with unresolved D. The CDR3 extends over 19 amino acids. In germline, CDR1 is MNHEY, CDR2 SMNVEV (reference sequence). Trimming left V 6 bases short and J 3 bases short, with 29 bases between. The CDR3 DNA reads TGTGCCAGCAGCTTAAGGACTCGGACCGGTCGCGAGGAGGACACTGAAGCTTTCTTT. This sequence encodes CASSLRTRTGREEDTEAFF.

The chain uses TRBV7-6 and TRBJ2-6; D uncertain. The CDR3 contains 17 residues. V gave up 2 bases and J gave up 0 bases, with 11 bases separating them. Germline assignment: CDR1 SGHVS and CDR2 FNYEAQ. The CDR3 region has the DNA TGTGCCAGCAGCTTAACCCGACAAATCTCTGGGGCCAACGTCCTGACTTTC. This gives the protein CASSLTRQISGANVLTF. The whole variable domain, filled in from reference TRBV7-6 and TRBJ2-6, reads GAGVSQSPRYKVTKRGQDVALRCDPISGHVSLYWYRQALGQGPEFLTYFNYEAQQDKSGLPNDRFSAERPEGSISTLTIQRTEQRDSAMYRCASSLTRQISGANVLTFGAGSRLTVL.

The rearrangement joins TRBV12-3 or TRBV12-4 to TRBJ1-1; D is possibly TRBD1 (5 bases). Trimming pared 5 bases from V and 0 bases from J, leaving 7 bases between. The CDR3 spans 13 residues. This chain's CDR3 is CASSQQVNTEAFF. In DNA, the CDR3 is TGTGCCAGCAGTCAACAGGTGAACACTGAAGCTTTCTTT.

The V and J genes are TRBV6-5 and TRBJ1-3; D might be TRBD1 (6 bases). Trimming shortened V by 4 bases and J by 0 bases, and 13 bases separated the two germline ends. This CDR3 comprises 16 residues. CDR1 MNHEY and CDR2 SVGAGI come from the germline V gene. CDR3 protein: CASSSRTENSGNTIYF. DNA of the CDR3: TGTGCCAGCAGTTCGCGGACAGAGAACTCTGGAAACACCATATATTTT.

This clone was picked up one time. This rearrangement joins TRBV19 to TRBJ2-5, with TRBD1 identical over 8 bases. The CDR3 is made up of 16 amino acids. The ends lost 6 bases at V and 4 bases at J; junction bases unmatched: 13. Germline CDR1 LNHDA, CDR2 SQIVND (reference sequence). In DNA form, the CDR3 reads TGTGCCAGTAGGGGGCGGCAGGGGGCGCTTGGAGAGACCCAGTACTTC. Its protein is CASRGRQGALGETQYF.

The V and J genes are TRBV6-1 and TRBJ2-7; TRBD1 matches at 7 bases. The CDR3 loop spans 16 amino acids. CDR1 MNHNS and CDR2 SASEGT come from the germline V gene. V lost 4 bases to trimming and J lost 3 bases; unmatched junction nucleotides: 12. Here the CDR3 DNA reads TGTGCCAGCAGTGTGACCCCGGGACAGATAAACTACGAGCAGTACTTC. Its protein is CASSVTPGQINYEQYF.

The V call is TRBV18, the J call TRBJ1-2, with 8 bases matching TRBD1. CDR1 and CDR2 from the germline V gene are KGHSH and LQKENI. The CDR3 extends over 13 amino acids. With 6 bases clipped from V and 5 bases from J, the junction kept 5 bases outside the gene matches. The CDR3 loop reads CASSAGQEYGYTF. CDR3 DNA sequence: TGTGCCAGCTCCGCGGGACAGGAATATGGCTACACCTTC.

Turning to this clone: The same CDR3 is also encoded by other DNA sequences in this sample. The V gene is TRBV5-1, the J gene TRBJ1-3, with D tentatively TRBD1 (5 bases). The V end lost 5 bases, the J end lost 4 bases, and 16 bases lay between the germline ends. Germline V gene sequence: CDR1 SGHRS, CDR2 YFSETQ. This CDR3 contains 15 residues. The CDR3 DNA reads as TGCGCCAGCAGTCTATCGGGCGGGACGGGAAACACCATATATTTT. The encoded protein is CASSLSGGTGNTIYF.

The chain recombines TRBV30 with TRBJ1-2; a possible D gene is TRBD1 (6 bases). CDR3 length equals 13 residues. V dropped 1 base and J dropped 4 bases, with 10 bases sitting between them. Germline CDR1 is GTSNPN and CDR2 is SVGIG (reference sequence). The CDR3 spells CAWSETGLYGYTF. DNA for the CDR3: TGTGCCTGGAGTGAGACAGGACTCTATGGCTACACCTTC. The full variable domain, rest sourced from reference TRBV30 and TRBJ1-2, is SQTIHQWPATLVQPVGSPLSLECTVEGTSNPNLYWYRQAAGRGLQLLFYSVGIGQISSEVPQNLSASRPQDRQFILSSKKLLLSDSGFYLCAWSETGLYGYTFGSGTRLTVV.

The V gene is TRBV7-8, the J gene TRBJ2-1; 12 bases match TRBD2. Germline values: CDR1 SGHVS, CDR2 FQNEAQ. The CDR3 consists of 18 residues. The junction had 4 bases not matched to a gene; V was cut back by 1 base and J by 0 bases. CDR3 in DNA: TGTGCCAGCAGCTTAGGGACTAGCGGGATGGCCTCCTACAATGAGCAGTTCTTC. Its translation: CASSLGTSGMASYNEQFF.

V gene TRBV28 combines with J gene TRBJ1-4, with a weak D call TRBD1 (5 bases). V was shortened by 7 bases and J by 8 bases, with 14 bases between the two germline ends. The CDR3 spans 13 residues. Germline assignment: CDR1 MDHEN and CDR2 SYDVKM. The CDR3 DNA sequence: TGTGCCAGCAAGGGGCAGGGAGGAGAAAAACTGTTTTTT. This encodes CASKGQGGEKLFF.

The genes are TRBV7-2 and TRBJ2-3; tentative D call: TRBD1 (6 bases). From germline, CDR1 is SGHTA and CDR2 FQGNSA. CDR3 length: 14 residues. The germline V and J ends were trimmed by 1 base and 4 bases, with 9 bases remaining between them. The CDR3, as DNA: TGTGCCAGCAGCTTAGGCCAGGGGCCAGATACGCAGTATTTT. As protein: CASSLGQGPDTQYF.

This chain connects TRBV7-3 to TRBJ2-1; TRBD2 is a possible D gene (6 bases). The CDR3 runs 16 residues. Germline CDR1 is SGHTA and CDR2 is FQGTGA. V lost 5 bases and J lost 3, with 17 bases in between. CDR3 residues: CASSPGTGRRYNEQFF. CDR3 nucleotides: TGTGCCAGCAGCCCAGGGACTGGGCGTCGCTACAATGAGCAGTTCTTC.

The rearrangement links TRBV30 to TRBJ2-1; 10 positions match TRBD1. Germline CDR1 reads GTSNPN; CDR2 reads SVGIG (reference sequence). The CDR3 totals 16 residues. V was pared by 1 base and J by 2 bases, with 5 bases of the junction left unmatched. The CDR3 spells CAWSAGTGVTYNEQFF. Written as DNA, the CDR3 is TGTGCCTGGAGTGCCGGGACAGGGGTAACCTACAATGAGCAGTTCTTC.

The gene calls are TRBV28 and TRBJ2-1, with 12 bases that match TRBD1. V dropped 5 bases and J dropped 9; count of bases not matched to a gene: 14. The germline gives CDR1 MDHEN, CDR2 SYDVKM. This CDR3 comprises 17 residues. The CDR3, as DNA: TGTGCCAGCAGTCTACCCCGGGACAGGGGGCTGAGCGCTGAGCAGTTCTTC. Translation gives CASSLPRDRGLSAEQFF.

The rearrangement uses TRBV9 and TRBJ2-3; 9 bases fit TRBD2. After removal of 0 bases from V and 1 base from J, the junction contained 12 bases not matched to a gene. The CDR3 is 19 residues long. The germline gives CDR1 SGDLS, CDR2 YYNGEE. The CDR3 DNA reads TGTGCCAGCAGCGTAGAAGGCGGTAGCGGGAGTTGGGGCACAGATACGCAGTATTTT. It encodes CASSVEGGSGSWGTDTQYF.

The chain is built from TRBV5-1 and TRBJ2-1; TRBD2 matches at 9 bases. The CDR3 is 15 residues long. Unmatched junction bases numbered 6, after V lost 0 bases and J lost 8 bases. The germline gives CDR1 SGHRS, CDR2 YFSETQ. This CDR3 is CASSLEVAGEDEQFF. Here the CDR3 DNA reads TGCGCCAGCAGCTTGGAGGTAGCGGGAGAGGATGAGCAGTTCTTC.

V is TRBV5-4 and J is TRBJ1-1; TRBD1 might be the D (6 bases). Deletions cut 4 bases from V and 3 bases from J, with 13 bases between. CDR1 and CDR2 (germline): SGHNT, YYREEE (reference sequence). The length of the CDR3 is 14 residues. This CDR3 reads CASSLRGGYTEAFF. CDR3 nucleotides: TGTGCCAGCAGCCTAAGGGGGGGCTACACTGAAGCTTTCTTT.

J is TRBJ1-3 and V is TRBV6-5; D is uncertain. This CDR3 is built from 13 residues. V dropped 2 bases and J dropped 2 bases, with 4 bases sitting between them. The germline CDR1 and CDR2 sequences are MNHEY and SVGAGI. The DNA of the CDR3 is TGTGCCAGCAGTTACGCGACTGGAAACACCATATATTTT. This translates into CASSYATGNTIYF.

This clone turned up a few times. The J gene is TRBJ1-2, the V gene TRBV12-3 or TRBV12-4; TRBD1 matches at 7 bases. The CDR3 is 13 amino acids. Trimming took 5 bases from V and 6 from J; bases not matched to a gene: 6. The CDR3 DNA is TGTGCCAGCAGTCTAACAGGGGCAGATGGCTACACCTTC. It codes for CASSLTGADGYTF.

This chain links TRBV20-1 with TRBJ1-4; D possibly corresponds to TRBD1 (6 bases). Trimming shortened V by 3 bases and J by 6 bases, and 11 bases separated the two germline ends. This CDR3 is 13 amino acids long. Germline-derived CDR1 and CDR2 are DFQATT and SNEGSKA (reference sequence). CDR3 bases: TGCAGTGCTAGTGACAGGAGGGATGAAAAACTGTTTTTT. Its translation: CSASDRRDEKLFF.

The J gene is TRBJ2-7, the V gene TRBV4-2; D is ambiguous. V was shortened by 0 bases and J by 4 bases, with 4 bases between the two germline ends. The CDR3 totals 12 residues. The germline CDR1 and CDR2 sequences are LGHNA and YNFKEQ. The CDR3 sequence is CASSQDSYEQYF. The DNA for the CDR3 is TGTGCCAGCAGCCAAGATTCTTACGAGCAGTACTTC.

The chain uses TRBV18 and TRBJ2-7; D may be TRBD2 (6 bases). The CDR3 consists of 14 residues. Germline V gene data show CDR1 as KGHSH and CDR2 as LQKENI. V shed 4 bases and J shed 5 bases, with 15 bases lying between them. This CDR3 reads CASSQVGGNDEQYF. The CDR3 DNA sequence: TGTGCCAGCTCACAAGTCGGAGGGAATGACGAGCAGTACTTC. The full variable domain, in which reference TRBV18 and TRBJ2-7 provide the parts outside the CDR3, is NAGVMQNPRHLVRRRGQEARLRCSPMKGHSHVYWYRQLPEEGLKFMVYLQKENIIDESGMPKERFSAEFPKEGPSILRIQQVVRGDSAAYFCASSQVGGNDEQYFGPGTRLTVT.